A selection of T cell receptor beta chains follows, all from one sample in a study of blood T cell repertoires in COVID-19. TCRdb's copy holds only in-frame clones and misses some; the assay was immunoSEQ multiplex PCR. The sample carries approximately 260,000 clones, around 83% recorded once. What was sequenced was PBMCs or T cells enriched from blood (not recorded which). These receptors originate from a woman aged 45-65 years who had been exposed to COVID-19. Each CDR3 is given with its conserved first and last residue. Fields, in order: D gene, J gene, V gene, clone size, CDR3 protein, CDR3 DNA. D genes are given only for firm matches. The size of a clone is reported for some rows only, either as once, few or many, or as a class for expanded clones.

TRBD1 TRBJ1-5 TRBV6-6 . CASSHVSGTGVEQPQHF TGTGCCAGCAGTCATGTCTCTGGGACAGGGGTGGAACAGCCCCAGCATTTT
TRBD1 TRBJ1-6 TRBV30 . CAWRDRRQGDSPLHF TGTGCCTGGAGGGACCGTAGACAGGGTGACTCACCCCTCCACTTT
. TRBJ1-1 TRBV9 . CASSVSRAMGTEAFF TGTGCCAGCAGCGTCTCTAGAGCCATGGGCACTGAAGCTTTCTTT
. TRBJ2-7 TRBV5-1 . CASSFTVSYEQYF TGCGCCAGCAGCTTCACGGTCTCCTACGAGCAGTACTTC
. TRBJ2-5 TRBV21-1 once CASRREGNQETQYF TGTGCCAGCAGACGAGAGGGAAACCAAGAGACCCAGTACTTC
. TRBJ1-1 TRBV19 . CASSPQAPGAYMNTEAFF TGTGCCAGTAGTCCCCAAGCCCCAGGCGCTTATATGAACACTGAAGCTTTCTTT
. TRBJ2-2 TRBV10-3 . CATKRVAGNTGELFF TGTGCCACCAAGCGGGTGGCAGGGAACACCGGGGAGCTGTTTTTT
TRBD1 TRBJ1-2 TRBV2 once CASSPRTGHNYGYTF TGTGCCAGCAGTCCGCGGACAGGCCACAACTATGGCTACACCTTC
. TRBJ2-1 TRBV6-2/TRBV6-3 . CASSYSQGEQFF TGTGCCAGCAGTTACTCGCAGGGTGAGCAGTTCTTC
. TRBJ1-6 TRBV2 . CASSYPIQGSYNSPLHF TGTGCCAGCAGTTACCCAATTCAGGGCTCCTATAATTCACCCCTCCACTTT
. TRBJ2-7 TRBV20-1 . CSAVLALEQYF TGCAGTGCGGTTCTAGCGCTCGAGCAGTACTTC
TRBD2 TRBJ2-7 TRBV3-1/TRBV3-2 . CASSQPSGGALQYF TGTGCCAGCAGCCAACCTAGCGGGGGGGCCCTACAGTACTTC
. TRBJ1-2 TRBV30 . CAWSLGDSNYGYTF TGTGCCTGGAGCCTGGGAGACTCTAACTATGGCTACACCTTC
TRBD1 TRBJ1-1 TRBV12-3/TRBV12-4 . CASSTGVTEAFF TGTGCCAGCAGTACAGGGGTCACGGAAGCTTTCTTT
. TRBJ2-7 TRBV6-5 . CASSRDRSYEQYF TGTGCCAGCTCGCGGGACAGATCTTACGAGCAGTACTTC
. TRBJ1-1 TRBV3-1/TRBV3-2 . CASSQAFRGTEAFF TGTGCCAGCAGCCAGGCCTTCAGGGGCACTGAAGCTTTCTTT
TRBD1 TRBJ2-5 TRBV2 . CASSGGQGRGVETQYF TGTGCCAGCAGTGGCGGACAGGGCAGAGGGGTAGAGACCCAGTACTTC
TRBD2 TRBJ2-1 TRBV29-1 . CSVGLAGGSLIDEQFF TGCAGCGTTGGTCTAGCGGGGGGCTCATTAATCGATGAGCAGTTCTTC
. TRBJ2-7 TRBV4-3 . CASSQDQQDHYEQYF TGCGCCAGCAGCCAAGATCAACAGGATCACTACGAGCAGTACTTC
TRBD1 TRBJ2-2 TRBV5-6 . CASSLTGVTGELFF TGTGCCAGCAGCTTAACAGGGGTGACCGGGGAGCTGTTTTTT
. TRBJ2-7 TRBV29-1 . CSIQDRRSYEQYF TGCAGCATCCAGGACAGACGCTCCTACGAGCAGTACTTC
TRBD1 TRBJ2-5 TRBV28 . CASSLGGTGIQETQYF TGTGCCAGCAGTCTCGGCGGGACAGGTATCCAAGAGACCCAGTACTTC
TRBD2 TRBJ2-5 TRBV7-9 . CASSLLAGGETQYF TGTGCCAGCAGCTTACTAGCGGGGGGAGAGACCCAGTACTTC
TRBD2 TRBJ2-5 TRBV7-9 . CASSLTSGRQETQYF TGTGCCAGCAGCTTGACTAGCGGGAGACAAGAGACCCAGTACTTC
TRBD2 TRBJ2-3 TRBV4-3 . CASSQEAGGRDTQYF TGCGCCAGCAGCCAAGAAGCGGGGGGCCGGGATACGCAGTATTTT
TRBD1 TRBJ2-7 TRBV13 . CASVLMGTGDYEQYF TGTGCCAGCGTCCTTATGGGGACAGGGGACTACGAGCAGTACTTC
TRBD1 TRBJ1-4 TRBV15 . CATSSRDRAEKLFF TGTGCCACCAGCAGCCGGGACAGAGCCGAAAAACTGTTTTTT
TRBD1 TRBJ1-2 TRBV11-1 . CASSLTGGVGGYTF TGTGCCAGCAGCTTAACAGGGGGCGTAGGTGGCTACACCTTC
TRBD1 TRBJ1-6 TRBV5-6 . CASSTGQGVGSPLHF TGTGCCAGCAGCACAGGACAGGGTGTAGGCTCACCCCTCCACTTT
TRBD1 TRBJ1-3 TRBV18 . CASSSDRESGNTIYF TGTGCCAGCTCCTCCGACAGGGAGTCTGGAAACACCATATATTTT
. TRBJ2-5 TRBV6-4 . CASSDSQGGETQYF TGTGCCAGCAGTGACTCACAGGGTGGAGAGACCCAGTACTTC
TRBD1 TRBJ1-1 TRBV29-1 . CSVDPSGQVRLFF TGCAGCGTGGATCCATCGGGACAGGTCCGCCTTTTCTTT
. TRBJ1-1 TRBV12-5 . CASGLGNYGGTEAFF TGTGCTAGTGGTTTGGGGAACTACGGAGGCACTGAAGCTTTCTTT
. TRBJ1-1 TRBV2 medium-sized CASSEGTANTEAFF TGTGCCAGCAGTGAGGGGACTGCTAACACTGAAGCTTTCTTT
. TRBJ2-3 TRBV24-1 once CATSDSAQGTDTQYF TGTGCCACCAGTGATAGCGCCCAGGGGACAGATACGCAGTATTTT
. TRBJ1-2 TRBV7-9 few CASSRDTFSSGYTF TGTGCCAGCAGCAGGGACACATTCTCAAGTGGCTACACCTTC
TRBD1 TRBJ2-6 TRBV6-2/TRBV6-3 many CASGSDRAGANVLTF TGTGCCAGCGGTTCCGACAGGGCCGGGGCCAACGTCCTGACTTTC
TRBD1 TRBJ1-5 TRBV10-2 . CATERDRATNQPQHF TGCGCCACCGAGCGGGACAGGGCTACCAATCAGCCCCAGCATTTT
. TRBJ2-5 TRBV5-4 . CASSSADFLGKTQYF TGTGCCAGCAGCTCCGCGGACTTCCTGGGTAAGACCCAGTACTTC
. TRBJ1-3 TRBV4-2 . CASSQGGPISGNTIYF TGTGCCAGCAGCCAAGGCGGGCCGATCTCTGGAAACACCATATATTTT
. TRBJ1-1 TRBV4-3 . CASSQELEVTEAFF TGCGCCAGCAGCCAAGAGCTCGAGGTCACTGAAGCTTTCTTT
TRBD1 TRBJ1-1 TRBV7-2 . CASSLAGGTGVTEAFF TGTGCCAGCAGCTTAGCGGGTGGAACAGGGGTCACTGAAGCTTTCTTT
TRBD1 TRBJ1-1 TRBV11-2 . CASSLGQGAEAFF TGTGCCAGCAGCTTAGGACAGGGGGCTGAAGCTTTCTTT
. TRBJ1-4 TRBV9 . CASSSGDYNEKLFF TGTGCCAGCTCTTCCGGGGATTATAATGAAAAACTGTTTTTT
. TRBJ2-1 TRBV19 . CASSTQGLRTEQFF TGTGCCAGTAGTACCCAGGGATTGAGGACTGAGCAGTTCTTC
TRBD1 TRBJ2-3 TRBV5-4 . CASSPRQGMGTDTQYF TGTGCCAGCAGCCCACGACAGGGGATGGGAACAGATACGCAGTATTTT
. TRBJ2-6 TRBV3-1/TRBV3-2 . CASSQARTGANVLTF TGTGCCAGCAGCCAAGCACGGACAGGGGCCAACGTCCTGACTTTC
. TRBJ1-4 TRBV3-1/TRBV3-2 . CASSQDWGVNEKLFF TGTGCCAGCAGCCAAGATTGGGGGGTTAATGAAAAACTGTTTTTT
. TRBJ1-1 TRBV28 . CASSFRTEAFF TGTGCCAGCAGTTTTCGGACTGAAGCTTTCTTT
. TRBJ1-5 TRBV7-2 . CASSPSGGNQPQHF TGTGCCAGCAGCCCCTCGGGAGGGAATCAGCCCCAGCATTTT